A selection of T cell receptor beta chains follows, all from one sample in a study of radiation and T cells in renal cell carcinoma. The data were produced by immunoSEQ multiplex PCR, yet TCRdb's version contains in-frame clones alone and is incomplete. The profile shows 150,000 to 200,000 clones, about nine tenths of them singletons. Material: blood, obtained from a patient whose treatment included radiotherapy and nephrectomy. Receptors were obtained from a woman in her forties or fifties with renal cell carcinoma. CDR3s include the opening cysteine and the closing phenylalanine or tryptophan. Fields, in order: CDR3 protein, CDR3 DNA, V gene, J gene, clone size, D gene. A D gene is named only where the DNA matches it firmly. Clone size is not always given. Where it is, it says once, few, many or a class for expanded clones.

CDR3 protein: CSVGGGYSNQPQHF; CDR3 DNA: TGCAGCGTTGGGGGTGGATATAGCAATCAGCCCCAGCATTTT; V gene: TRBV29-1; J gene: TRBJ1-5; clone size: .; D gene: .
CDR3 protein: CASSPTGVPGANVLTF; CDR3 DNA: TGTGCCAGCAGCCCTACAGGGGTCCCTGGGGCCAACGTCCTGACTTTC; V gene: TRBV5-8; J gene: TRBJ2-6; clone size: .; D gene: TRBD1
CDR3 protein: CASSQGQGGSYEQYF; CDR3 DNA: TGTGCCAGCAGCCAAGGGCAGGGGGGGTCCTACGAGCAGTACTTC; V gene: TRBV14; J gene: TRBJ2-7; clone size: .; D gene: .
CDR3 protein: CASSLGPQKETQYF; CDR3 DNA: TGTGCCAGCAGCTTGGGCCCCCAAAAAGAGACCCAGTACTTC; V gene: TRBV7-2; J gene: TRBJ2-5; clone size: .; D gene: .
CDR3 protein: CASSEFARGSGGETQYF; CDR3 DNA: TGTGCCAGCAGTGAATTTGCCAGGGGCTCCGGGGGAGAGACCCAGTACTTC; V gene: TRBV25-1; J gene: TRBJ2-5; clone size: .; D gene: .
CDR3 protein: CASSFPGGTDTQYF; CDR3 DNA: TGTGCCAGCAGTTTCCCAGGGGGCACAGATACGCAGTATTTT; V gene: TRBV6-6; J gene: TRBJ2-3; clone size: .; D gene: .
CDR3 protein: CASSDHPGLGTDTQYF; CDR3 DNA: TGTGCCAGCAGTGACCATCCGGGACTAGGCACAGATACGCAGTATTTT; V gene: TRBV6-4; J gene: TRBJ2-3; clone size: .; D gene: TRBD2
CDR3 protein: CASSADRGNSPLHF; CDR3 DNA: TGTGCCAGCTCAGCGGACAGGGGAAATTCACCCCTCCACTTT; V gene: TRBV18; J gene: TRBJ1-6; clone size: .; D gene: TRBD1
CDR3 protein: CASSPLRNELNTGELFF; CDR3 DNA: TGTGCCAGCTCACCACTAAGGAACGAATTGAACACCGGGGAGCTGTTTTTT; V gene: TRBV18; J gene: TRBJ2-2; clone size: .; D gene: .
CDR3 protein: CASSLDRWAAGNTIYF; CDR3 DNA: TGCGCCAGCAGCTTGGATCGGTGGGCCGCTGGAAACACCATATATTTT; V gene: TRBV5-1; J gene: TRBJ1-3; clone size: once; D gene: .
CDR3 protein: CASSLADRERGAFF; CDR3 DNA: TGTGCCAGCAGCTTAGCTGACAGGGAGCGGGGAGCTTTCTTT; V gene: TRBV7-9; J gene: TRBJ1-1; clone size: .; D gene: TRBD1
CDR3 protein: CASSQDRTQNSPLHF; CDR3 DNA: TGCGCCAGCAGCCAAGATAGGACACAAAATTCACCCCTCCACTTT; V gene: TRBV4-3; J gene: TRBJ1-6; clone size: .; D gene: .
CDR3 protein: CASRLTVNYGYTF; CDR3 DNA: TGTGCCAGCAGACTCACAGTCAACTATGGCTACACCTTC; V gene: TRBV2; J gene: TRBJ1-2; clone size: .; D gene: .
CDR3 protein: CASSLRLAEVYEQYF; CDR3 DNA: TGTGCCAGCAGCTTGAGACTAGCGGAGGTCTACGAGCAGTACTTC; V gene: TRBV5-6; J gene: TRBJ2-7; clone size: .; D gene: TRBD2
CDR3 protein: CASSVEGLGTYNEQFF; CDR3 DNA: TGTGCCAGCAGCGTAGAGGGACTAGGGACCTACAATGAGCAGTTCTTC; V gene: TRBV9; J gene: TRBJ2-1; clone size: .; D gene: TRBD2
CDR3 protein: CASRQLQNTEAFF; CDR3 DNA: TGTGCCAGCAGACAGTTACAGAACACTGAAGCTTTCTTT; V gene: TRBV6-1; J gene: TRBJ1-1; clone size: .; D gene: .